Given below is one T cell receptor (beta chain) in context. Method: immunoSEQ multiplex PCR; TCRdb's copy keeps in-frame clones and lacks some. The top ten clones hold 0.3% to 0.45% of a sample with roughly 2,300,000 clones, around 92% of them seen once. The data belong to a study of shared clonotypes between healthy human individuals. From germline, CDR1 is KGHSH and CDR2 LQKENI. The length of the CDR3 is 13 residues. Between the trimmed V and J ends, which lost 2 bases and 3 bases, there was a span of 8 bases. This rearrangement joins TRBV18 to TRBJ2-7; TRBD1 might be the D (6 bases). This sequence originates from a man aged 18-30 years in good health. Some clones in this sample may be carry-over from other donors' samples. Source material: naive CD4+ T cells from PBMCs. As for subset: CD45RA+ positively selected. CDR3 in DNA: TGTGCCAGCTCACCAAACAGGGACTACGAGCAGTACTTC. Translated, it gives CASSPNRDYEQYF. The complete variable domain, with remaining parts taken from reference TRBV18 and TRBJ2-7, reads NAGVMQNPRHLVRRRGQEARLRCSPMKGHSHVYWYRQLPEEGLKFMVYLQKENIIDESGMPKERFSAEFPKEGPSILRIQQVVRGDSAAYFCASSPNRDYEQYFGPGTRLTVT.